Listed below are T cell receptor beta chains from one sample, sequenced in a study of CD8+CD57+ T cells in acquired aplastic anemia. From the reads, TCRdb called clonotypes with MiXCR, one entry per CDR3 protein. The repertoire holds about 270,000 distinct CDR3 sequences, with 50% to 70% as singletons. Sequenced input: sorted CD4+, CD8+, or CD8+CD57+ T cells (not recorded which) from PBMCs. Receptor source: a human donor with severe aplastic anemia or a healthy control (not recorded which). Each CDR3 is given with its conserved first and last residue. D genes are given only for firm matches. Size tells how often a clone was seen (once, few, many) or the class of an expanded clone, and some rows leave it out.

j_call,d_call,v_call,clone_size,cdr3_aa,cdr3_nt
TRBJ1-4,TRBD1,TRBV11-2,once,CASSKDRGGEKLFF,TGTGCCAGCAGCAAAGACAGGGGCGGGGAAAAACTGTTTTTT
TRBJ2-5,NA,TRBV12-3/TRBV12-4,NA,CASSTTEETQYF,TGTGCCAGCAGCACGACAGAAGAGACCCAGTACTTC
TRBJ2-7,NA,TRBV12-3/TRBV12-4,NA,CASSLDRTYEQYF,TGTGCCAGCAGTTTAGATCGAACCTACGAGCAGTACTTC
TRBJ1-2,NA,TRBV2,many,CASSEGRGYTF,TGTGCCAGCTCGGAGGGTCGAGGCTACACCTTC
TRBJ2-7,NA,TRBV19,NA,CASSMDDYYEQYF,TGTGCCAGTAGTATGGATGACTACTACGAGCAGTACTTC
TRBJ2-7,TRBD1,TRBV7-2,NA,CASSIRGTGPYEQYF,TGTGCCAGCAGCATTAGAGGGACAGGGCCGTACGAGCAGTACTTC
TRBJ1-3,NA,TRBV2,many,CASSEGRTDLGNTIYF,TGTGCCAGCAGTGAGGGACGGACCGACCTTGGAAACACCATATATTTT
TRBJ2-5,TRBD2,TRBV9,NA,CASSARTSGGGETQYF,TGTGCCAGCAGCGCCCGGACTAGCGGGGGTGGAGAGACCCAGTACTTC
TRBJ2-2,NA,TRBV7-9,NA,CASSYYRTGSGELFF,TGTGCCAGCAGCTACTATCGAACAGGGTCCGGGGAGCTGTTTTTT
TRBJ2-1,NA,TRBV30,NA,CAWSVLESRYNEQFF,TGTGCCTGGAGTGTCCTAGAGAGTAGGTACAATGAGCAGTTCTTC